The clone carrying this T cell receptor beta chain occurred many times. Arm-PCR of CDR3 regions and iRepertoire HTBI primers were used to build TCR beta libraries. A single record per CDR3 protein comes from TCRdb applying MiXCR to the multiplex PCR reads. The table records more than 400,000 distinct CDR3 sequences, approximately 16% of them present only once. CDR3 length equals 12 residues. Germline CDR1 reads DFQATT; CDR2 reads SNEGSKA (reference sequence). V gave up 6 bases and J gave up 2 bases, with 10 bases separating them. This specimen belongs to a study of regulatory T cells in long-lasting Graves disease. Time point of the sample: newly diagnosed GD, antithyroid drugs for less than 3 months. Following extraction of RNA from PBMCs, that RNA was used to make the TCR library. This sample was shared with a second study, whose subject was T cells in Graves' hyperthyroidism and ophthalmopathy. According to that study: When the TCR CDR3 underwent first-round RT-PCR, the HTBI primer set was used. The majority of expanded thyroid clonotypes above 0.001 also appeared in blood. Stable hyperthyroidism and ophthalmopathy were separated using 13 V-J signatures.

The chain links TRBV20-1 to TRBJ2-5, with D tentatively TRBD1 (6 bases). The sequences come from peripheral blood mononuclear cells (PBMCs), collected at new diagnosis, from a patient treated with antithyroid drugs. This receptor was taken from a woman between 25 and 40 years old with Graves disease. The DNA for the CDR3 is TGCAGTGCGCCGGACAGACAAGAGACCCAGTACTTC. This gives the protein CSAPDRQETQYF.